The sequence of this TCR beta chain was determined in a study of blood T cell repertoires in COVID-19. Clones were read by immunoSEQ multiplex PCR, and TCRdb kept only the in-frame ones, dropping some. This sample has 150,000 to 200,000 clones, with roughly 86% found just once. Recovery among Cohort 3 donors was established by two negative PCRs, clearance, or symptom resolution. Germline CDR1 and CDR2: MNHEY and SVGAGI. The CDR3 length is 15 residues. V gave up 6 bases and J gave up 0 bases, with 15 bases separating them. The specimen sequenced was PBMCs or T cells enriched from blood (not recorded which). This receptor was obtained from a woman in her twenties or thirties who had recovered from COVID-19. The rearrangement joins TRBV6-5 to TRBJ2-7; tentatively, D is TRBD2 (6 bases). The CDR3 DNA reads as TGTGCCAGCAGCACAAGGAGGGATCCCTCCTACGAGCAGTACTTC. Translating gives CASSTRRDPSYEQYF.